These T cell receptor beta chains were read from a single sample in a study of blood T cell repertoires in COVID-19. Assay: immunoSEQ multiplex PCR; the TCRdb copy retains only in-frame clones and omits some. The sample lists over 300,000 clones; 90% were seen once. The sequencing sample was made of peripheral blood. Receptors originate from a man aged 18-30 years with active or convalescent COVID-19. The CDR3 runs from the conserved cysteine through the conserved F or W. The order of the fields is V gene, J gene, clone size, D gene, CDR3 protein, CDR3 DNA. The D gene is left open where the match is weak. Expanded clones get a size class; other rows say once, few or many, or leave the size out.

v_gene: TRBV19
j_gene: TRBJ1-2
abundance: NA
d_gene: NA
CDR3aa: CASSISALSREIYGYTF
CDR3nt: TGTGCCAGTAGTATAAGTGCGCTGAGCAGGGAAATCTATGGCTACACCTTC

v_gene: TRBV5-6
j_gene: TRBJ2-5
abundance: NA
d_gene: NA
CDR3aa: CASSLVIVRGQETQYF
CDR3nt: TGTGCCAGCAGCTTGGTAATCGTAAGAGGCCAAGAGACCCAGTACTTC

v_gene: TRBV7-2
j_gene: TRBJ1-6
abundance: NA
d_gene: NA
CDR3aa: CASSLRGGSYNSPLHF
CDR3nt: TGTGCCAGCAGCTTACGGGGGGGGTCCTATAATTCACCCCTCCACTTT

v_gene: TRBV9
j_gene: TRBJ1-6
abundance: NA
d_gene: NA
CDR3aa: CASSRYEVLSPLHF
CDR3nt: TGTGCCAGCAGCCGCTACGAGGTCTTGTCACCCCTCCACTTT

v_gene: TRBV27
j_gene: TRBJ2-1
abundance: NA
d_gene: TRBD1
CDR3aa: CASHTRDRGPNEQFF
CDR3nt: TGTGCCAGCCATACTCGGGACAGGGGGCCCAATGAGCAGTTCTTC

v_gene: TRBV24-1
j_gene: TRBJ2-2
abundance: few
d_gene: TRBD1
CDR3aa: CATSERTGGGELFF
CDR3nt: TGTGCCACCAGTGAAAGGACAGGAGGCGGGGAGCTGTTTTTT

v_gene: TRBV28
j_gene: TRBJ1-2
abundance: NA
d_gene: NA
CDR3aa: CASSTVTRWGYTF
CDR3nt: TGTGCCAGCAGTACAGTAACACGGTGGGGCTACACCTTC

v_gene: TRBV14
j_gene: TRBJ1-2
abundance: NA
d_gene: NA
CDR3aa: CASSQDGGGGYTF
CDR3nt: TGTGCCAGCAGCCAAGATGGGGGGGGTGGCTACACCTTC

v_gene: TRBV6-5
j_gene: TRBJ2-5
abundance: NA
d_gene: NA
CDR3aa: CASSYSDMQLQETQYF
CDR3nt: TGTGCCAGCAGTTACTCGGACATGCAGCTTCAAGAGACCCAGTACTTC

v_gene: TRBV4-3
j_gene: TRBJ2-2
abundance: NA
d_gene: TRBD1
CDR3aa: CASSQQTGQYTGELFF
CDR3nt: TGCGCCAGCAGCCAACAGACAGGGCAGTACACCGGGGAGCTGTTTTTT